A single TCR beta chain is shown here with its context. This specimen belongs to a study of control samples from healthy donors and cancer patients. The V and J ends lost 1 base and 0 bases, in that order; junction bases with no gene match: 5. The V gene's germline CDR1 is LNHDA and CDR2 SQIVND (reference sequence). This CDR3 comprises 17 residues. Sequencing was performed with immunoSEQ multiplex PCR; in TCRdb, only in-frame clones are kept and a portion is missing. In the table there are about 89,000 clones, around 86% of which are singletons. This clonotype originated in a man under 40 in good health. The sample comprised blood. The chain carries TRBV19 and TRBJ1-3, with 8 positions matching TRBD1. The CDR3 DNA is TGTGCCAGTAGTATAGCCGCGGACAGGGCCTCTGGAAACACCATATATTTT. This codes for CASSIAADRASGNTIYF.